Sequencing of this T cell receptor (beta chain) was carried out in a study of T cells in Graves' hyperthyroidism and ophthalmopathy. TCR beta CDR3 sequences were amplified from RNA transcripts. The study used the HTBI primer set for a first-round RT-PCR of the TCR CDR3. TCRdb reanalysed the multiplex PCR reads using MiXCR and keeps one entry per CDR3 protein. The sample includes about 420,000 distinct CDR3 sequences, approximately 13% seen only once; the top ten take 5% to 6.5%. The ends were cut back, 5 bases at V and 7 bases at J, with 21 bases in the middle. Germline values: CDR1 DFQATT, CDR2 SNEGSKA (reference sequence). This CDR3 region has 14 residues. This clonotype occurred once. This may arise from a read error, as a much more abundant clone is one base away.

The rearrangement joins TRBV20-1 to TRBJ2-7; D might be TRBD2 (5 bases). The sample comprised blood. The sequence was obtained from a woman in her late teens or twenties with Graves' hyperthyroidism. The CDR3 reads CSAGVTTRSGEQYF. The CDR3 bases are TGCAGTGCTGGAGTTACCACTAGGTCGGGGGAGCAGTACTTC.